What follows describes a single TCR beta chain. Its antigen is unknown. Base qualities were left out, and no much larger clone turns up one base away. At one collaborating source in Seattle, patients were enrolled during active infection and were followed longitudinally through the course of disease. Whole blood was collected in K2EDTA tubes by collaborating institutions according to the institutions' own protocols. For TCRbeta analysis, collaborator samples were shipped as frozen whole blood, as isolated PBMCs, or as DNA extracted from either sample type. Clipping removes 6 bases from V and 4 bases from J, with 11 as the unmatched junction base count. CDR1 and CDR2 are read off the germline V gene (reference sequence) as LNHDA and SQIVND. From cysteine to phenylalanine, the CDR3 is 15 amino acids long. CDR3 DNA only is kept here, 45 bases in frame from base 1. TCRbeta CDR3 regions were amplified from genomic DNA using the immunoSEQ Assay, a bias-controlled multiplex PCR. Processing in the source paper ran as follows. The number of nucleated cells in each sample was estimated from the amplification of reference gene primers within the assay. To quantify the absolute abundance of each unique TCRbeta CDR3 rearrangement, sequence reads were collapsed and filtered. For each sample, productive Simpson clonality was calculated as the square root of Simpson's diversity index across productive rearrangements. This immuneACCESS table, as held by TCRdb, lists in-frame sequences with V and J called but not all clones. Of the missing ones, under half trace to an unresolved V gene in checked studies; the others have no known cause. That table furnishes V, J and clone size, whereas the DNA furnished D and trimming. Counted in this sample were over 200,000 clones; more than 85% of them appeared once. Around 2.6% of the sample rests with the top ten.

This sample was taken from a study of blood T cell repertoires in COVID-19 (TCRdb year 2020). General notes on the study: The collaborator samples originated in the United States, Italy and Spain and spanned the acute and convalescent phases of COVID-19. The material from the prospective study consisted of cDNA or gDNA derived from T cells, B-cell-depleted T cells, or PBMCs. The dataset comprised deeply sampled blood TCRbeta repertoires from subjects exposed to, actively infected with, or recovered from COVID-19. The repertoires were released in a freely available public database intended as a resource for research on the immune response to SARS-CoV-2. Samples were obtained from the ongoing ImmuneRACE study (first 160 participants) and from 1,254 subjects provided by 6 global collaborators. The sample metadata nearly always contained a de-identified subject ID, COVID-19 status, age in years and sex. Where HLA class I and class II types were available, the types were taken from metadata supplied by the sample provider, not from assay-based typing.

On the study overall, not on this receptor specifically: Clinical and demographic metadata were provided uncurated, with the amount varying by source and participant.

The TCR comes from a young adult with COVID-19, enrolled during active disease. Sequencing was carried out using peripheral blood. Recombination linked TRBV19 to TRBJ2-7, with 8 junctional bases fitting TRBD1. At the DNA level, the sequence is TGTGCCAGTAGCCAGGGGGCGGGAATTCTGTACGAGCAGTACTTC. Its protein is CASSQGAGILYEQYF.